The 20 T cell receptor beta chains below all came from one sample that was sequenced in a study of metastatic and nonmetastatic thyroid tumors. TCRdb recomputed clones from the PCR reads via MiXCR. The data contain around 4,000 clones, under 45% of them singletons. No treatment of any kind had been given to any patient before thyroid surgery. Material for sequencing was adjacent normal tissue. The receptors here all came from a male donor with papillary thyroid cancer or a benign thyroid nodule (not recorded which). Some clones in this sample may be carry-over from other donors' samples.

This clone came up a few times. CDR3 bases: TGTGCCACCAAGCGGGAGATGACTAGGAATGAGCAGTTCTTC. Its protein is CATKREMTRNEQFF. The chain is built from TRBV2 and TRBJ2-1; TRBD2 matches 8 bases. Germline CDR1 SNHLY, CDR2 FYNNEI. V dropped 10 bases and J dropped 7; count of bases not matched to a gene: 12. The CDR3 runs to 14 residues.

This chain connects TRBV3-1 to TRBJ2-5; 7 bases agree with TRBD2. The CDR3 extends over 13 amino acids. Per the germline V gene, CDR1 is LGHDT and CDR2 is YNNKEL (reference sequence). V shed 8 bases and J 5 bases; nucleotides not matched to a gene: 8. DNA of the CDR3: TGTGCCAGCGGCCGGACTAGTTGGGAGACCCAGTACTTC. This translates into CASGRTSWETQYF.

There are many counts of this clone. This could be a read error, since a much larger clone is one nucleotide away. The chain uses TRBV7-9 and TRBJ1-6; D remains ambiguous. Deletions cut 1 base from V and 8 bases from J, with 9 bases between. Germline V lookup: CDR1 SEHNR, CDR2 FQNEAQ (reference sequence). The CDR3 is 14 amino acids. The CDR3 coding sequence is TGTGCCAGCAGCTTAGAACAGTATTATTCACCCCTCCACTTT. Its translation is CASSLEQYYSPLHF. Supplemented by reference TRBV7-9 and TRBJ1-6, the full variable domain reads DTGVSQNPRHKITKRGQNVTFRCDPISEHNRLYWYRQTLGQGPEFLTYFQNEAQLEKSRLLSDRFSAERPKGSFSTLEIQRTEQGDSAMYLCASSLEQYYSPLHFGNGTRLTVT.

The V call is TRBV7-2, the J call TRBJ2-1; 11 bases line up with TRBD2. CDR1 and CDR2 from the germline V gene are SGHTA and FQGNSA. The CDR3 runs to 16 residues. V lost 4 bases to trimming and J lost 5 bases; unmatched junction nucleotides: 7. CDR3 bases: TGTGCCAGCAGCTCCAAACTAGCGGGAGTTGACAATGAGCAGTTCTTC. Translating it yields CASSSKLAGVDNEQFF. Variable domain in full (rest from reference TRBV7-2 and TRBJ2-1): GAGVSQSPSNKVTEKGKDVELRCDPISGHTALYWYRQSLGQGLEFLIYFQGNSAPDKSGLPSDRFSAERTGGSVSTLTIQRTQQEDSAVYLCASSSKLAGVDNEQFFGPGTRLTVL.

This chain links TRBV19 with TRBJ1-5; D is perhaps TRBD1 (5 bases). CDR1 is LNHDA, CDR2 SQIVND, per germline (reference sequence). V was pared by 7 bases and J by 0 bases, with 13 bases between. CDR3 length: 15 residues. CDR3 bases: TGTGCCAGTACCATGGGGGGGTATAGCAATCAGCCCCAGCATTTT. This encodes CASTMGGYSNQPQHF.

The CDR3 bases are TGTGCCAGCAGCCCCCCGGGACTAGCGGGAGGCTACGAGCAGTACTTC. Residues: CASSPPGLAGGYEQYF. V and J are TRBV5-5 and TRBJ2-7; 15 nucleotides line up with TRBD2. The CDR3 spans 16 residues. The junction had 5 bases not matched to a gene; V was cut back by 4 bases and J by 3 bases. Per germline, CDR1 SGHKS and CDR2 YYEKEE (reference sequence).

In its sample, this clone ranks as medium-sized. The rearrangement links TRBV2 to TRBJ2-7; D ambiguous. The germline V and J ends were trimmed by 10 bases and 2 bases, with 15 bases remaining between them. The CDR3 has 13 amino acids. Germline V gives CDR1 SNHLY, CDR2 FYNNEI. CDR3 loop: CATGDTGPYEQYF. The CDR3 region has the DNA TGTGCCACCGGAGACACGGGTCCCTACGAGCAGTACTTC.

This clone showed up just a few times. V and J are TRBV27 and TRBJ2-7, with 14 nucleotides matching TRBD2. This CDR3 has 15 residues. The ends lost 5 bases at V and 4 bases at J; junction bases unmatched: 4. Per germline, CDR1 MNHEY and CDR2 SMNVEV (reference sequence). This CDR3 is CASSPGLAGVYEQYF. CDR3 bases: TGTGCCAGCAGTCCGGGACTAGCGGGAGTGTACGAGCAGTACTTC.

This clone has a handful of counts. The rearrangement uses TRBV11-1 and TRBJ2-3, with D maybe TRBD2 (5 bases). Per germline, CDR1 SGHAT and CDR2 FQDESV (reference sequence). The ends were cut back, 6 bases at V and 0 bases at J, with 7 bases in the middle. This CDR3 spans 13 amino acids. The CDR3 spells CASRERSTDTQYF. The CDR3 DNA follows: TGTGCCAGCAGAGAGCGGAGCACAGATACGCAGTATTTT.

The chain employs TRBV11-1 and TRBJ2-2; 11 positions match TRBD2. The CDR3 covers 16 residues. V shed 5 bases and J 1 base; nucleotides not matched to a gene: 3. From germline, CDR1 is SGHAT and CDR2 FQDESV (reference sequence). The CDR3: CASSEGLAENTGELFF. The CDR3 DNA reads as TGTGCCAGCAGCGAGGGACTAGCGGAGAACACCGGGGAGCTGTTTTTT.

This chain joins TRBV12-3 or TRBV12-4 and TRBJ2-7; D gene uncertain. V was pared by 1 base and J by 0 bases, with 7 bases between. The CDR3 is made up of 14 amino acids. The CDR3 region is CASSLGGNSYEQYF. In nucleotides, the CDR3 is TGTGCCAGCAGTTTAGGTGGGAACTCCTACGAGCAGTACTTC.

J is TRBJ2-2 and V is TRBV11-1; 12 bases line up with TRBD2. Per the germline V gene, CDR1 is SGHAT and CDR2 is FQDESV (reference sequence). The J segment lost 3 bases and the V segment lost 3 bases, leaving 5 bases of the junction unmatched. CDR3 length equals 17 residues. CDR3 DNA sequence: TGTGCCAGCAGCTTTCCGACTAGCGGGAGAGACACCGGGGAGCTGTTTTTT. Its translation: CASSFPTSGRDTGELFF.

Comment on this clone: Since no conserved phenylalanine or tryptophan closes the CDR3, a read error is the likely cause. The chain joins TRBV12-3 or TRBV12-4 to TRBJ2-7; no reliable D call. The V gene lost 5 bases and the J gene lost 1 base, with 9 bases spanning the gap. The CDR3 runs to 13 residues. The CDR3: CASSHFHSYEQYC. The CDR3, as DNA: TGTGCCAGCAGTCACTTCCATTCCTACGAGCAGTACTGC.

The chain employs TRBV20-1 and TRBJ2-3; maybe TRBD2 (5 bases). The V end lost 7 bases, the J end lost 3 bases, and 20 bases lay between the germline ends. This CDR3 has 15 residues. Germline CDR1 is DFQATT and CDR2 is SNEGSKA (reference sequence). For the CDR3, the DNA is TGCAGTGGAAGAGGACCAAGGAGCGGAACAGATACGCAGTATTTT. Protein product: CSGRGPRSGTDTQYF.

This chain connects TRBV12-3 or TRBV12-4 to TRBJ2-1; TRBD1 aligns across 7 bases. The V gene end was trimmed by 3 bases and the J gene end by 7 bases; junction bases not matched to a gene: 9. The CDR3 sequence is 15 residues long. The CDR3 region has the DNA TGTGCCAGCAGTTTTTACCCAGGGGGTAATAATGAGCAGTTCTTC. Translating gives CASSFYPGGNNEQFF.

This clone was detected a few times. The J gene is TRBJ2-2, the V gene TRBV28; TRBD2 matches at 11 bases. The V gene end was trimmed by 6 bases and the J gene end by 5 bases; junction bases not matched to a gene: 8. Germline CDR1 reads MDHEN; CDR2 reads SYDVKM. This CDR3 contains 16 residues. The CDR3 DNA sequence: TGTGCCAGCAGCGGAGTAGCGGGAGGGCGGACCGGGGAGCTGTTTTTT. It codes for CASSGVAGGRTGELFF.

This clone is deemed medium-sized (0.01 to 0.1%). The chain carries TRBV7-9 and TRBJ1-6; 8 bases are a match to TRBD1. Germline values: CDR1 SEHNR, CDR2 FQNEAQ (reference sequence). V lost 5 bases, J lost 13 bases, and 13 bases stayed unmatched. The CDR3 has 15 residues. The CDR3 spells CASSLNPGQENPLHF. In DNA, the CDR3 is TGTGCCAGCAGCCTCAATCCGGGACAGGAAAATCCCCTCCACTTT. Drawing the rest from reference TRBV7-9 and TRBJ1-6, the complete variable domain is DTGVSQNPRHKITKRGQNVTFRCDPISEHNRLYWYRQTLGQGPEFLTYFQNEAQLEKSRLLSDRFSAERPKGSFSTLEIQRTEQGDSAMYLCASSLNPGQENPLHFGNGTRLTVT.

V usage is TRBV19 and J usage is TRBJ2-3; 9 bases align to TRBD2. CDR1 is LNHDA and CDR2 is SQIVND in the germline V gene (reference sequence). There are 16 residues in the CDR3. Losses at the gene ends were 3 bases for V and 3 bases for J; bases not matched to a gene: 7. The CDR3 reads CASSILAGGPTDTQYF. The DNA of the CDR3 is TGTGCCAGTAGTATTTTGGCGGGAGGGCCAACAGATACGCAGTATTTT.

Concerning this clone: A junction boundary mismatches the germline segment, possibly from a read error. The rearrangement uses TRBV12-3 or TRBV12-4 and TRBJ2-1; TRBD2 matches 11 bases. This CDR3 contains 12 residues. The DNA of the CDR3 is TGCGCCTGCAGACTAGCGGGGAGTGAGCAGTTCTTC. Residues: CACRLAGSEQFF.

The chain employs TRBV24-1 and TRBJ2-1, with 7 bases matching TRBD1. The V gene end was trimmed by 2 bases and the J gene end by 3 bases; junction bases not matched to a gene: 9. CDR1 and CDR2 from the germline V gene are KGHDR and SFDVKD. The CDR3 contains 17 residues. The chain's CDR3 is CATSDWGAGTDYNEQFF. CDR3 nucleotide sequence: TGTGCCACCAGTGATTGGGGAGCCGGGACAGACTACAATGAGCAGTTCTTC.